These T cell receptor beta chains were read from a single sample in a study of OX40 agonist ivuxolimab in advanced cancers. Clones were sequenced by immunoSEQ multiplex PCR, and TCRdb holds only the in-frame ones, with some missing. This table holds tens of thousands of clones, approximately 83% found once. The sequences come from CD4+ or CD8+ T cells sorted from blood, collected in a trial of the OX40 agonist ivuxolimab. The source of these receptors is an adult with an advanced solid tumor such as melanoma, head and neck, liver or kidney cancer. The CDR3 runs from the conserved cysteine through the conserved F or W. Fields, in order: clone size, D gene, J gene, V gene, CDR3 protein, CDR3 DNA. A D gene is named only where the DNA matches it firmly. Part of the rows lack a size; the others show once, few, many or a class for expanded clones.

.	TRBD1	TRBJ2-7	TRBV7-8	CASRTGTGLPYEQYF	TGTGCCAGCAGGACCGGGACAGGACTACCCTACGAGCAGTACTTC
few	.	TRBJ1-4	TRBV4-1	CASSQEQGFTNEKLFF	TGCGCCAGCAGCCAAGAACAGGGCTTCACTAATGAAAAACTGTTTTTT
.	TRBD1	TRBJ1-1	TRBV18	CASSPGQGAEAFF	TGTGCCAGCTCACCCGGACAGGGGGCTGAAGCTTTCTTT
.	TRBD1	TRBJ1-1	TRBV7-8	CASSDGQVLNTEAFF	TGTGCCAGCAGCGATGGACAGGTTTTGAACACTGAAGCTTTCTTT
.	.	TRBJ2-7	TRBV20-1	CSASEEHEQYF	TGCAGTGCTAGCGAGGAGCACGAGCAGTACTTC
.	TRBD1	TRBJ1-5	TRBV6-1	CASGDRDRWNQPQHF	TGTGCCAGCGGCGACCGGGACAGGTGGAATCAGCCCCAGCATTTT
.	.	TRBJ2-5	TRBV9	CASSVGAGAETQYF	TGTGCCAGCAGCGTAGGCGCAGGGGCTGAGACCCAGTACTTC
.	TRBD2	TRBJ2-5	TRBV19	CASSITGGRETQYF	TGTGCCAGTAGTATCACGGGCGGGAGAGAGACCCAGTACTTC
.	TRBD2	TRBJ2-7	TRBV27	CASGRSGGTYEQYF	TGTGCCAGCGGCCGGAGCGGGGGGACCTACGAGCAGTACTTC
once	.	TRBJ2-2	TRBV7-9	CASGKGNPNTGELFF	TGTGCCAGCGGAAAAGGGAACCCGAACACCGGGGAGCTGTTTTTT
.	TRBD1	TRBJ1-1	TRBV5-1	CASSTQTGTEAFF	TGCGCCAGCAGCACCCAGACAGGGACTGAAGCTTTCTTT
.	.	TRBJ1-1	TRBV6-5	CASSYSMGQGEAFF	TGTGCCAGCAGTTACTCGATGGGGCAGGGCGAAGCTTTCTTT
.	.	TRBJ1-6	TRBV19	CASSPPTVGVSPLHF	TGTGCCAGTAGTCCCCCGACAGTCGGAGTCTCACCCCTCCACTTT
.	.	TRBJ1-5	TRBV4-1	CASSQDVGGPGPQHF	TGCGCCAGCAGCCAAGATGTGGGGGGGCCTGGGCCCCAGCATTTT
once	.	TRBJ1-5	TRBV5-8	CASSLGRGGRNQPQHF	TGTGCCAGCAGCTTAGGACGGGGAGGAAGGAATCAGCCCCAGCATTTT
.	.	TRBJ1-5	TRBV6-1	CASSEVGRSPYQPQHF	TGTGCCAGCAGTGAAGTAGGCAGGAGCCCCTATCAGCCCCAGCATTTT
many	TRBD2	TRBJ2-3	TRBV11-2	CASSLGTSVVTQYF	TGTGCCAGCAGCTTAGGGACTAGCGTGGTTACGCAGTATTTT
.	.	TRBJ1-1	TRBV2	CASSRDPNTEAFF	TGTGCCAGCAGTCGGGACCCGAACACTGAAGCTTTCTTT
.	TRBD1	TRBJ1-2	TRBV29-1	CSVEGQGGYGYTF	TGCAGCGTTGAAGGACAGGGCGGCTATGGCTACACCTTC
once	TRBD2	TRBJ2-7	TRBV10-3	CAISELDWRESLEQYF	TGTGCCATCAGTGAGTTGGATTGGCGGGAGAGTTTGGAGCAGTACTTC
.	TRBD2	TRBJ2-2	TRBV28	CASSPTGFGLAGGSTGELFF	TGTGCCAGCAGCCCTACAGGGTTTGGACTGGCGGGAGGAAGTACCGGGGAGCTGTTTTTT
.	.	TRBJ2-3	TRBV7-2	CASSLGLRTDTQYF	TGTGCCAGCAGCTTGGGACTTCGCACAGATACGCAGTATTTT
.	TRBD1	TRBJ2-1	TRBV2	CASSEEGQGINEQFF	TGTGCCAGCAGTGAAGAGGGACAGGGTATAAATGAGCAGTTCTTC
.	.	TRBJ2-4	TRBV7-9	CASSPGGLRNIQYF	TGTGCCAGCAGCCCCGGAGGACTGAGAAACATTCAGTACTTC
.	TRBD1	TRBJ2-2	TRBV28	CASSLGQGYTGELFF	TGTGCCAGCAGTTTAGGACAGGGTTACACCGGGGAGCTGTTTTTT
.	.	TRBJ1-3	TRBV5-1	CASSDQQGGGNTIYF	TGCGCCAGCAGCGACCAACAGGGAGGTGGAAACACCATATATTTT
.	.	TRBJ2-5	TRBV4-2	CASSQSRVLEGETQYF	TGTGCCAGCAGCCAGAGTAGGGTCTTAGAGGGGGAGACCCAGTACTTC
.	TRBD1	TRBJ2-5	TRBV28	CASRLQGVETQYF	TGTGCCAGCAGGCTCCAGGGGGTCGAGACCCAGTACTTC
.	.	TRBJ2-3	TRBV5-1	CASSFEDSYTDTQYF	TGCGCCAGCAGCTTTGAGGACAGTTACACAGATACGCAGTATTTT
.	.	TRBJ2-7	TRBV5-5	CASSLRAPTYEQYF	TGTGCCAGCAGCCTGAGGGCACCGACCTACGAGCAGTACTTC
.	.	TRBJ2-7	TRBV4-1	CASSQVLEYEQYF	TGCGCCAGCAGCCAAGTCCTGGAGTACGAGCAGTACTTC
few	.	TRBJ1-2	TRBV6-1	CASSETEGDYGYTF	TGTGCCAGCAGTGAAACAGAGGGAGACTATGGCTACACCTTC
.	TRBD2	TRBJ2-3	TRBV5-1	CASSRAGTSGGRGTDTQYF	TGCGCCAGCAGCCGCGCCGGGACTAGCGGGGGGAGGGGCACAGATACGCAGTATTTT
.	.	TRBJ1-4	TRBV6-1	CASSGETVGEKLFF	TGTGCCAGCAGTGGTGAGACCGTGGGGGAAAAACTGTTTTTT
.	TRBD1	TRBJ1-6	TRBV7-8	CASSLAQGVNSPLHF	TGTGCCAGCAGCTTAGCACAGGGGGTTAATTCACCCCTCCACTTT
.	.	TRBJ2-2	TRBV9	CASSVETPGGAGELFF	TGTGCCAGCAGCGTAGAGACCCCCGGGGGCGCCGGGGAGCTGTTTTTT
.	TRBD2	TRBJ2-3	TRBV19	CASSPRGLAGTDTQYF	TGTGCCAGTAGTCCCCGAGGACTAGCGGGCACAGATACGCAGTATTTT